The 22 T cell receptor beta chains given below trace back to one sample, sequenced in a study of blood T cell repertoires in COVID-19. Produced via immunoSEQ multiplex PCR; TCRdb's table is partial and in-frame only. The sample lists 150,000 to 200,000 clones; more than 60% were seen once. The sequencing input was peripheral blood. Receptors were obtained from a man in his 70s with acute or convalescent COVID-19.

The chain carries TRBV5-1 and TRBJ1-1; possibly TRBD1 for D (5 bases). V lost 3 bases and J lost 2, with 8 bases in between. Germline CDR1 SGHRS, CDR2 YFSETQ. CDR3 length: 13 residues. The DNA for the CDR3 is TGCGCCAGCAGCTATCAGGGCAACACTGAAGCTTTCTTT. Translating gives CASSYQGNTEAFF.

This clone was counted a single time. CDR3 sequence reads: CASSLAPPGTGGSNIQYF. As DNA, the CDR3 is TGTGCCAGCAGCTTAGCGCCTCCCGGGACAGGGGGCTCGAACATTCAGTACTTC. The chain couples TRBV7-6 to TRBJ2-4; 12 nucleotides agree with TRBD1. With V trimmed by 0 bases and J by 7 bases, 10 bases remained unmatched. The length of the CDR3 is 18 residues. CDR1 is SGHVS, CDR2 FNYEAQ, per germline.

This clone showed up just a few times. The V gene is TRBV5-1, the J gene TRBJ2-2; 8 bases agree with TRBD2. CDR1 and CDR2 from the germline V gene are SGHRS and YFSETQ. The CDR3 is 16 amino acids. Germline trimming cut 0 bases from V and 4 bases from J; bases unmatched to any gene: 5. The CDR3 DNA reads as TGCGCCAGCAGCTTGGATAGCGGGATTATCACCGGGGAGCTGTTTTTT. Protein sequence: CASSLDSGIITGELFF.

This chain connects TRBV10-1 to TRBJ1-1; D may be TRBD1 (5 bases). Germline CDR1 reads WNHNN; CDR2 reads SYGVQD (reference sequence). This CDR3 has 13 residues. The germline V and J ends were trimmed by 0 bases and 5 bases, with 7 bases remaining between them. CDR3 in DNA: TGCGCCAGCAGTGAGTCCAGGGTAACTGAAGCTTTCTTT. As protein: CASSESRVTEAFF.

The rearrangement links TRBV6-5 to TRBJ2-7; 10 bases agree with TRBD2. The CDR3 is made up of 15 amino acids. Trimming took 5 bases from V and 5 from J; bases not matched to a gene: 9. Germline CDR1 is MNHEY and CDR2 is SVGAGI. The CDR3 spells CASSLGTSVDDEQYF. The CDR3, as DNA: TGTGCCAGCAGTCTGGGGACTAGCGTCGACGACGAGCAGTACTTC.

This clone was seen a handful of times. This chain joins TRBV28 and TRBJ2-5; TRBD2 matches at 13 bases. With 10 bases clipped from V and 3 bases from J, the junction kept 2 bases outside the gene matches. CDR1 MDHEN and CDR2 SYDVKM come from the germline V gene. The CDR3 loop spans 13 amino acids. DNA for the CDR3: TGTGCCATCGGACTAGCGGGAGAAGAGACCCAGTACTTC. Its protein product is CAIGLAGEETQYF.

CDR3 sequence (DNA): TGTGCCAGCAGCTTGACAGGGGGAGAGACCCAGTACTTC. This gives the protein CASSLTGGETQYF. The chain has TRBV5-6 and TRBJ2-5; TRBD1 aligns across 8 bases. Trimming took 1 base from V and 4 from J; bases not matched to a gene: 0. The germline CDR1 and CDR2 sequences are SGHDT and YYEEEE. The CDR3 totals 13 residues. Filled out from reference TRBV5-6 and TRBJ2-5, the complete variable domain reads DAGVTQSPTHLIKTRGQQVTLRCSPKSGHDTVSWYQQALGQGPQFIFQYYEEEERQRGNFPDRFSGHQFPNYSSELNVNALLLGDSALYLCASSLTGGETQYFGPGTRLLVL.

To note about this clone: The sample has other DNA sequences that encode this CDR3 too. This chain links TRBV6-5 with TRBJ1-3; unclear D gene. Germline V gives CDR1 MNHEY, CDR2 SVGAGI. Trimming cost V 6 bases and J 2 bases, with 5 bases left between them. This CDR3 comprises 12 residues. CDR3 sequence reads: CASRGPGNTIYF. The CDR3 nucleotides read TGTGCCAGCAGGGGCCCTGGAAACACCATATATTTT.

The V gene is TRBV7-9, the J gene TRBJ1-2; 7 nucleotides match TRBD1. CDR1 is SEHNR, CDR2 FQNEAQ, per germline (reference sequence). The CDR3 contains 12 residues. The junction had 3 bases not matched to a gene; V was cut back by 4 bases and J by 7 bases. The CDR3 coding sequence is TGTGCCAGCAGCTCACAGGGGATTGGCTACACCTTC. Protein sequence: CASSSQGIGYTF.

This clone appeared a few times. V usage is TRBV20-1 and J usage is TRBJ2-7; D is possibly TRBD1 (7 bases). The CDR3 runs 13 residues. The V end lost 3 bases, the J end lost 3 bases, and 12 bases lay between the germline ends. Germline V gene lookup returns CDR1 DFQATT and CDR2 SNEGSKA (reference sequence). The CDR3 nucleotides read TGCAGTGCTAGTGGCCAGGGGGGCTACGAGCAGTACTTC. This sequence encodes CSASGQGGYEQYF.

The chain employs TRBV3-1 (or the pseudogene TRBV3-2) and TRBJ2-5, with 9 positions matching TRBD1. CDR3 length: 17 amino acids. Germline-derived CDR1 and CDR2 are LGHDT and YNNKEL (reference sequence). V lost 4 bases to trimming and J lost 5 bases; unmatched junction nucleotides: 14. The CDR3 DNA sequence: TGTGCCAGCAGCCGGGGAGGAAACAGGGGGCTCGGCGAGACCCAGTACTTC. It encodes CASSRGGNRGLGETQYF.

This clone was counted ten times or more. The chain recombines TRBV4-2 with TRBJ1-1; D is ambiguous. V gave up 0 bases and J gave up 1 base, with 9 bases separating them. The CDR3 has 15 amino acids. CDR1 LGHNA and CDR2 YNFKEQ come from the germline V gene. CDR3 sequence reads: CASSQDPVSNTEAFF. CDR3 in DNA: TGTGCCAGCAGCCAAGACCCAGTTTCGAACACTGAAGCTTTCTTT.

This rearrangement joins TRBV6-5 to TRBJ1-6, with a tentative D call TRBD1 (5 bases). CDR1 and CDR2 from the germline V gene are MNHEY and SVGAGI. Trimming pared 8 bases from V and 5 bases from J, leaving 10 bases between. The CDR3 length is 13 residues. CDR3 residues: CASLDSNNSPLHF. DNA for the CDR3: TGTGCCAGCCTCGACAGTAATAATTCACCCCTCCACTTT.

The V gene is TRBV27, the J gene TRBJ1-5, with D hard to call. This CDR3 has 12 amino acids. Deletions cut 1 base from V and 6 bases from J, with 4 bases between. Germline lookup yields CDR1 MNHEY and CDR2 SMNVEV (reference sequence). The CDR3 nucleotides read TGTGCCAGCAGTTTATTCGGTCAGCCCCAGCATTTT. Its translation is CASSLFGQPQHF.

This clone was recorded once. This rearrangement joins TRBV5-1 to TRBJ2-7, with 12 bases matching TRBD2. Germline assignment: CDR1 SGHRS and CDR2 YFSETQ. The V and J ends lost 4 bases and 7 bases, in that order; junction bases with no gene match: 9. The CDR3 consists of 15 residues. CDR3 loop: CASSPSSGRAEEQYF. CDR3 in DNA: TGCGCCAGCAGCCCATCTAGCGGGAGGGCCGAAGAGCAGTACTTC.

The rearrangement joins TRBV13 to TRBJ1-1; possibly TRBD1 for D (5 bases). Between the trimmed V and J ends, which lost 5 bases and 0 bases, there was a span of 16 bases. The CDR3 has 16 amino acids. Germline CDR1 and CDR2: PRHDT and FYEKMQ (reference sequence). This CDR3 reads CASSPRGRELNTEAFF. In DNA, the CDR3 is TGTGCCAGCAGCCCGCGGGGCAGAGAATTGAACACTGAAGCTTTCTTT.

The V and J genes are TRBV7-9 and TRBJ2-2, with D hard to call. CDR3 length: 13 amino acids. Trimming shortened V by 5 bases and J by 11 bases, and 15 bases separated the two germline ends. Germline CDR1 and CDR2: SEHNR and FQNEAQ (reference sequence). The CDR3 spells CASSLPATYELFF. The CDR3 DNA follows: TGTGCCAGCAGCCTCCCTGCTACTTACGAGCTGTTTTTT.

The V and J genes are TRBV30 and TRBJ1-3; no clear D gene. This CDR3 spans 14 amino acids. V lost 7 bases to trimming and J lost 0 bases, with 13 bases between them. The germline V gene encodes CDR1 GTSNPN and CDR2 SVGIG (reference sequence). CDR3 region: CASREDSSGNTIYF. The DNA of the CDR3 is TGTGCCTCCCGGGAGGACTCCTCTGGAAACACCATATATTTT.

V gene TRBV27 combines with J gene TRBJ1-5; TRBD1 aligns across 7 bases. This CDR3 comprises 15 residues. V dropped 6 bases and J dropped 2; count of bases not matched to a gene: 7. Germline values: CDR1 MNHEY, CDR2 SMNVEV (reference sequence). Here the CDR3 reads CASRSGTGGNQPQHF. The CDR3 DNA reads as TGTGCCAGCAGATCAGGAACAGGGGGCAATCAGCCCCAGCATTTT.

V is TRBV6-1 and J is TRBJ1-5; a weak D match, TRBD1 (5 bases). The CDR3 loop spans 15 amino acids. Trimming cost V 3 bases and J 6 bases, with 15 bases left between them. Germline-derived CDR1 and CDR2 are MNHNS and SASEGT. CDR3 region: CASSDLTSGGQPQHF. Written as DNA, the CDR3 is TGTGCCAGCAGTGACCTCACCTCGGGGGGTCAGCCCCAGCATTTT.

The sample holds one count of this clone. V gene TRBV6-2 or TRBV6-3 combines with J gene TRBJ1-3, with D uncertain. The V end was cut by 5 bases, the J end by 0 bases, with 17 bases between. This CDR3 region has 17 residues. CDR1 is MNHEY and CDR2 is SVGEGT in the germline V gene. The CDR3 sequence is CASSAHHVKSSGNTIYF. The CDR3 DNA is TGTGCCAGCAGTGCCCACCACGTCAAGAGCTCTGGAAACACCATATATTTT.

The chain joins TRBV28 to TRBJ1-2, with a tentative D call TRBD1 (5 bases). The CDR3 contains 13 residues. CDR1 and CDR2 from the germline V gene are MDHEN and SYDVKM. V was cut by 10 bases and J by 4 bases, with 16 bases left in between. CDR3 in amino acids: CATRTPSFYGYTF. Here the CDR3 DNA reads TGTGCCACCAGGACACCCAGCTTCTATGGCTACACCTTC.